This TCR beta chain was identified in a study of blood T cell repertoires in COVID-19. At the level of the study: There were acute and convalescent COVID-19 samples, and they came from the United States, Italy and Spain. In each case, the material was cDNA or gDNA derived from T cells, B-cell-depleted T cells, or PBMCs.

Original processing notes: Nucleated cell number was recorded as an estimate derived from reference gene primer amplification. The repertoire was sequenced with immunoSEQ multiplex PCR; TCRdb's copy has only in-frame clones and lacks some. Clone size and the V and J calls come from that table; the DNA yielded D and trimming. The sample carries under 120,000 clones, 75% to 90% recorded once. The sequence derives from an elderly woman with acute or convalescent COVID-19. The sample comprised peripheral blood.

CDR3 sequence: CATSRDVGQGYEQYF. The CDR3 nucleotides read TGTGCCACCAGCAGAGATGTAGGACAGGGGTACGAGCAGTACTTC. The chain links TRBV15 to TRBJ2-7, with 9 positions matching TRBD1. This CDR3 has 15 amino acids. V lost 0 bases to trimming and J lost 4 bases; unmatched junction nucleotides: 4. Germline V gene sequence: CDR1 LNHNV, CDR2 YYDKDF (reference sequence).